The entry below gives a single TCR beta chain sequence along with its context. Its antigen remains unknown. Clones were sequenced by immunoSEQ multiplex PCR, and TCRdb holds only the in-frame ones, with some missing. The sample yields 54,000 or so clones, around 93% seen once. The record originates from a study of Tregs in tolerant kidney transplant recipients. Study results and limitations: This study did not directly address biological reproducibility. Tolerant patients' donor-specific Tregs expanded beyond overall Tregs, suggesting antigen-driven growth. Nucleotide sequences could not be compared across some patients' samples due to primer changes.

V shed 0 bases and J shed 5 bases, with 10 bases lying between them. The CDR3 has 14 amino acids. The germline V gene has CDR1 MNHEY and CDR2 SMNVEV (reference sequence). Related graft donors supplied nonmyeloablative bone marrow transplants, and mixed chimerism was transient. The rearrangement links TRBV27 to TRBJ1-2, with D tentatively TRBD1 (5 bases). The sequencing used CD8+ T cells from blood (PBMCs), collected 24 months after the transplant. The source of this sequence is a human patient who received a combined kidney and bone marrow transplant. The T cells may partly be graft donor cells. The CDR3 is CASSLSGQPYGYTF. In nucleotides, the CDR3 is TGTGCCAGCAGTTTATCGGGGCAGCCATATGGCTACACCTTC.